A single sample gave rise to the 8 T cell receptor beta chains below, sequenced in a study of cytomegalovirus exposure and HLA in healthy donors. The PCR was carried out with 60 Vbeta primers and 13 Jbeta primers. Profiling relied on immunoSEQ multiplex PCR, and the TCRdb table lists in-frame clones only, not all of them. The sample shows some 200,000 clones, 65% to 80% of them seen only once. The sequenced material came from PBMCs. The receptors come from a man in his forties in good health and CMV-seronegative.

This rearrangement joins TRBV29-1 to TRBJ2-5; TRBD2 aligns across 8 bases. V dropped 6 bases and J dropped 2; count of bases not matched to a gene: 8. Per the germline V gene, CDR1 is SQVTM and CDR2 is ANQGSEA. The CDR3 runs to 14 residues. The CDR3 loop reads CSVGGVAGQETQYF. CDR3 nucleotides: TGCAGCGTGGGGGGTGTAGCGGGACAAGAGACCCAGTACTTC.

V gene TRBV5-1 combines with J gene TRBJ2-2; the D gene is possibly TRBD2 (7 bases). The CDR3 covers 17 residues. Between the trimmed V and J ends, which lost 0 bases and 5 bases, there was a span of 17 bases. Germline V lookup: CDR1 SGHRS, CDR2 YFSETQ. The CDR3 reads CASSLAGGLRGTGELFF. The CDR3 DNA is TGCGCCAGCAGCTTGGCGGGGGGCCTCCGAGGGACCGGGGAGCTGTTTTTT.

The chain joins TRBV4-3 to TRBJ1-3, with 7 bases lining up with TRBD1. The CDR3 consists of 14 residues. The germline V gene has CDR1 LGHNA and CDR2 YSLEER. The V and J ends lost 0 bases and 5 bases, in that order; junction bases with no gene match: 1. Here the CDR3 DNA reads TGCGCCAGCAGCCAAGAACAGGGGCGAAACACCATATATTTT. This sequence encodes CASSQEQGRNTIYF.

V is TRBV7-3 and J is TRBJ1-3; D is perhaps TRBD1 (5 bases). The length of the CDR3 is 14 residues. Trimming shortened V by 2 bases and J by 8 bases, and 13 bases separated the two germline ends. Germline V gene data show CDR1 as SGHTA and CDR2 as FQGTGA. The DNA for the CDR3 is TGTGCCAGCAGCTTAGACAGAGAGAGCGACACCATATATTTT. Its protein product is CASSLDRESDTIYF.

This clone was picked up a small number of times. This rearrangement joins TRBV10-3 to TRBJ1-3, with D possibly matching TRBD1 (6 bases). The CDR3 loop spans 15 amino acids. Per germline, CDR1 ENHRY and CDR2 SYGVKD. Trimming took off 0 bases at V and 2 bases at J, with 8 bases between the two ends. The CDR3 nucleotides are TGTGCCATCAGTGAGTCGAAGGGGGCTGGAAACACCATATATTTT. Protein: CAISESKGAGNTIYF.

The chain links TRBV2 to TRBJ2-7; D may be TRBD1 (7 bases). The CDR3 consists of 15 residues. V shed 4 bases and J shed 2 bases, with 15 bases lying between them. Germline V lookup: CDR1 SNHLY, CDR2 FYNNEI. Here the CDR3 reads CASSGSQGGPYEQYF. As DNA, the CDR3 is TGTGCCAGCAGTGGGTCCCAGGGGGGTCCCTACGAGCAGTACTTC.

The J gene is TRBJ1-2, the V gene TRBV5-1; D may be TRBD1 (5 bases). CDR3 length: 14 amino acids. Trimming took 1 base from V and 3 from J, leaving 10 bases between them. The germline V gene has CDR1 SGHRS and CDR2 YFSETQ. CDR3 nucleotides: TGCGCCAGCAGCTTGTCAGGAGGGGACTATGGCTACACCTTC. This translates into CASSLSGGDYGYTF.

The chain combines TRBV2 with TRBJ1-5; possible D gene TRBD1, 5 bases. Trimming took off 2 bases at V and 2 bases at J, with 7 bases between the two ends. CDR3 length: 14 residues. Germline CDR1 is SNHLY and CDR2 is FYNNEI. The CDR3 bases are TGTGCCAGCAGTGAATGGGGGGGCAATCAGCCCCAGCATTTT. The encoded protein is CASSEWGGNQPQHF.